The T cell receptor (beta chain) under discussion was sequenced for a study of read filtering for tumor transcriptome and immune sequencing. Study information: Patients were approximately 17 male and 13 to 15 female, mean age roughly 68 years, range about 47 to 85.

The CDR3 runs 14 residues. V lost 8 bases and J lost 8, with 19 bases in between. In germline, CDR1 is MNHNY, CDR2 SVGAGI (reference sequence). The library was built from roughly 400 ng RNA with molecular barcoded adaptors for alpha/delta and beta/gamma chains. TCRdb called the reads again in MiXCR, with one record for every CDR3 protein. The data show tens of thousands of distinct CDR3 sequences, roughly 21% seen once. The J gene is TRBJ1-3, the V gene TRBV6-6; D possibly corresponds to TRBD1 (6 bases). The source is a donor at least 40 years old with multiple myeloma. The sequenced sample consisted of a population of CD138-negative cells sorted from bone marrow. For the CDR3, the DNA is TGTGCCAGCGGACAGTCCTCCCGAGGGGACACCATATATTTT. It yields the protein CASGQSSRGDTIYF.